These 29 T cell receptor beta chains share one sample of origin, sequenced in a study of OX40 agonist ivuxolimab in advanced cancers. Using immunoSEQ multiplex PCR, the repertoire was profiled, and TCRdb retains in-frame clones only, with some absent. The sample includes tens of thousands of clones, about 88% seen only once; the top ten take roughly a third. Sequences were derived from CD4+ or CD8+ T cells sorted from blood, sampled in a trial of the OX40 agonist ivuxolimab. These receptor sequences come from an adult with an advanced solid tumor such as melanoma, head and neck, liver or kidney cancer.

The chain uses TRBV7-7 and TRBJ2-1, with D tentatively TRBD1 or TRBD2 (6 bases each). This CDR3 is 12 amino acids long. The germline V gene has CDR1 SSHAT and CDR2 FNYEAQ (reference sequence). V lost 5 bases and J 15 bases, leaving 17 bases between the germline ends. The CDR3 region is CASSRSGDSLFF. CDR3 DNA sequence: TGTGCCAGCAGCCGATCAGGGGACTCGTTGTTCTTC.

The chain combines TRBV5-4 with TRBJ2-7; D not certain. The germline CDR1 and CDR2 sequences are SGHNT and YYREEE (reference sequence). This CDR3 is built from 11 residues. Trimming pared 0 bases from V and 4 bases from J, leaving 2 bases between. The CDR3 sequence: CASSLGYEQYF. CDR3 DNA: TGTGCCAGCAGCTTGGGATACGAGCAGTACTTC.

J is TRBJ1-3 and V is TRBV7-2, with a weak D call TRBD1 (5 bases). V lost 5 bases, J lost 0 bases, and 11 bases lay in between. The CDR3 runs to 15 residues. Germline CDR1 and CDR2: SGHTA and FQGNSA. This CDR3 reads CASSPDGTSGNTIYF. The CDR3 region has the DNA TGTGCCAGCAGCCCGGACGGGACCTCTGGAAACACCATATATTTT.

This clone was seen once. The rearrangement links TRBV2 to TRBJ1-1, with a tentative D call TRBD1 (5 bases). The germline V gene has CDR1 SNHLY and CDR2 FYNNEI. The CDR3 extends over 15 amino acids. Trimming took off 0 bases at V and 6 bases at J, with 14 bases between the two ends. The DNA for the CDR3 is TGTGCCAGCAGTGAAGCGCTGGGGGGGTGGGCTGAAGCTTTCTTT. Translated, it gives CASSEALGGWAEAFF.

J is TRBJ1-4 and V is TRBV25-1; D unclear. V dropped 3 bases and J dropped 0 bases, with 2 bases sitting between them. Germline V gives CDR1 MGHDK, CDR2 SYGVNS. The CDR3 has 13 amino acids. In DNA, the CDR3 is TGTGCCAGCAGTGAGTCAACTAATGAAAAACTGTTTTTT. Translating gives CASSESTNEKLFF. Combining the CDR3 with reference TRBV25-1 and TRBJ1-4 gives the whole variable domain EADIYQTPRYLVIGTGKKITLECSQTMGHDKMYWYQQDPGMELHLIHYSYGVNSTEKGDLSSESTVSRIRTEHFPLTLESARPSHTSQYLCASSESTNEKLFFGSGTQLSVL.

The J gene is TRBJ2-7, the V gene TRBV30; no reliable D call. Germline values: CDR1 GTSNPN, CDR2 SVGIG (reference sequence). Deletions cut 3 bases from V and 2 bases from J, with 8 bases between. The CDR3 is made up of 12 amino acids. The CDR3 here is CAWSVVAYEQYF. The CDR3 DNA reads TGTGCCTGGAGCGTCGTCGCCTACGAGCAGTACTTC. Full variable domain (missing parts from reference TRBV30 and TRBJ2-7): SQTIHQWPATLVQPVGSPLSLECTVEGTSNPNLYWYRQAAGRGLQLLFYSVGIGQISSEVPQNLSASRPQDRQFILSSKKLLLSDSGFYLCAWSVVAYEQYFGPGTRLTVT.

The chain combines TRBV11-2 with TRBJ2-7; TRBD1 is a possible D gene (6 bases). Germline CDR1 SGHAT, CDR2 FQNNGV. V lost 3 bases and J lost 3, with 12 bases in between. This CDR3 has 14 residues. The CDR3 sequence: CASSLVRGIYEQYF. The CDR3, as DNA: TGTGCCAGCAGCTTGGTAAGGGGGATCTACGAGCAGTACTTC.

The genes are TRBV10-3 and TRBJ1-3; D uncertain. Germline V gene sequence: CDR1 ENHRY, CDR2 SYGVKD. The germline V and J ends were trimmed by 3 bases and 0 bases, with 6 bases remaining between them. The CDR3 is 14 amino acids. The CDR3 here is CAISEPGSGNTIYF. Written as DNA, the CDR3 is TGTGCCATCAGTGAACCAGGCTCTGGAAACACCATATATTTT.

Of note for this clone: One end of the junction fails to match germline, which may point to a read error. J is TRBJ2-7 and V is TRBV19, with TRBD2 as a possible D gene (6 bases). Germline values: CDR1 LNHDA, CDR2 SQIVND (reference sequence). The CDR3 extends over 13 amino acids. The DNA of the CDR3 is TGTGCCAGTAGTGCGGGGACCGGCAGCGAGCAGCACTTC. Its translation: CASSAGTGSEQHF.

The V gene is TRBV19, the J gene TRBJ2-1; no clear D. This CDR3 spans 14 amino acids. V was cut by 7 bases and J by 0 bases, with 10 bases left in between. Germline V CDR1 and CDR2: LNHDA, SQIVND (reference sequence). DNA of the CDR3: TGTGCCAGTAATGACTTCACCTCCTACAATGAGCAGTTCTTC. It specifies CASNDFTSYNEQFF.

J is TRBJ2-1 and V is TRBV5-5; D gene uncertain. This CDR3 region has 13 residues. Trimming removed 0 bases from V and 8 bases from J, with 9 bases in between. Germline CDR1 reads SGHKS; CDR2 reads YYEKEE (reference sequence). The CDR3 loop reads CASSLVGLDEQFF. CDR3 coding DNA: TGTGCCAGCAGCTTGGTGGGTTTGGATGAGCAGTTCTTC.

The rearrangement joins TRBV6-1 to TRBJ2-4, with 7 bases matching TRBD1. The CDR3 contains 14 residues. With 5 bases clipped from V and 4 bases from J, the junction kept 5 bases outside the gene matches. CDR1 is MNHNS and CDR2 is SASEGT in the germline V gene. CDR3 in amino acids: CASSPRGSKNIQYF. Here the CDR3 DNA reads TGTGCCAGCAGTCCCAGGGGGTCAAAAAACATTCAGTACTTC.

The rearrangement links TRBV5-8 to TRBJ2-5; 10 bases match TRBD2. J gave up 2 bases and V 4 bases, and 8 bases lay outside the gene matches. The CDR3 covers 16 residues. Germline V gene lookup returns CDR1 SGHTS and CDR2 YDEGEE. Here the CDR3 reads CASSPWLAGAQETQYF. CDR3 DNA: TGTGCCAGCAGCCCCTGGCTAGCGGGGGCTCAAGAGACCCAGTACTTC.

The gene calls are TRBV6-5 and TRBJ2-1; D is undetermined. V gave up 0 bases and J gave up 4 bases, with 13 bases separating them. This CDR3 region has 16 residues. In germline, CDR1 is MNHEY, CDR2 SVGAGI. The CDR3 is CASSYSDRHYYNEQFF. The CDR3 coding sequence is TGTGCCAGCAGTTACTCGGACCGACATTATTACAATGAGCAGTTCTTC.

The chain employs TRBV9 and TRBJ2-1, with D possibly being TRBD1 or TRBD2 (5 bases each). The CDR3 sequence is 17 residues long. The germline V gene has CDR1 SGDLS and CDR2 YYNGEE. V lost 1 base to trimming and J lost 3 bases, with 17 bases between them. CDR3 amino acids: CASSVSGTPAGYNEQFF. The CDR3 DNA reads as TGTGCCAGCAGCGTATCCGGGACCCCTGCCGGCTACAATGAGCAGTTCTTC.

The CDR3 nucleotides read TGTGCCAGCAGCCCGGGACTAGCGGGAGGTGAAGGGGATTGGGATGAGCAGTTCTTC. It specifies CASSPGLAGGEGDWDEQFF. The J gene is TRBJ2-1, the V gene TRBV5-8; 15 positions agree with TRBD2. With V trimmed by 4 bases and J by 8 bases, 16 bases remained unmatched. The CDR3 loop spans 19 amino acids. Germline CDR1 reads SGHTS; CDR2 reads YDEGEE.

This chain joins TRBV6-5 and TRBJ1-1; D perhaps matches TRBD1 (5 bases). With 0 bases removed from V and 0 bases from J, the gap between germline ends came to 11 bases. CDR3 length equals 16 residues. CDR1 is MNHEY and CDR2 is SVGAGI in the germline V gene. For the CDR3, the DNA is TGTGCCAGCAGTTACTCTTGGGGGTACGTGAACACTGAAGCTTTCTTT. It encodes CASSYSWGYVNTEAFF.

This chain links TRBV19 with TRBJ2-1; 8 bases map to TRBD2. The CDR3 length is 16 residues. The V gene end was trimmed by 1 base and the J gene end by 11 bases; junction bases not matched to a gene: 13. From germline, CDR1 is LNHDA and CDR2 SQIVND (reference sequence). CDR3 loop: CASSIGTSRYNEKQFF. The CDR3 bases are TGTGCCAGTAGTATAGGGACTAGCCGATACAATGAGAAGCAGTTCTTC.

On this clone itself: Given a far larger clone just one base away, this is likely a sequencing read error. The sample has other DNA sequences that encode this CDR3 too. The chain has TRBV5-5 and TRBJ2-1; a weak D match, TRBD2 (5 bases). This CDR3 is 13 amino acids long. V lost 4 bases and J lost 6, with 11 bases in between. Germline-derived CDR1 and CDR2 are SGHKS and YYEKEE (reference sequence). The CDR3 protein is CASSQDYLNEQFF. Here the CDR3 DNA reads TGTGCCAGCAGCCAAGACTACCTCAATGAGCAGTTCTTC.

J is TRBJ2-1 and V is TRBV20-1; D gene unclear. The CDR3 has 11 amino acids. Germline loops: CDR1 DFQATT, CDR2 SNEGSKA (reference sequence). Trimming cost V 2 bases and J 10 bases, with 9 bases left between them. Here the CDR3 reads CSARLLTEQFF. The CDR3 nucleotides are TGCAGTGCTAGACTACTGACGGAGCAGTTCTTC.

DNA of the CDR3: TGTGCCAGCAGTTTTCTGGGACCAGGGAAGAACATTCAGTACTTC. Its translation is CASSFLGPGKNIQYF. The gene calls are TRBV27 and TRBJ2-4, with D perhaps assigned TRBD1 or TRBD2 (5 bases each). Per the germline V gene, CDR1 is MNHEY and CDR2 is SMNVEV (reference sequence). The CDR3 runs 15 residues. Trimming stripped 3 bases from V and 7 bases from J, with 16 bases between.

The rearrangement links TRBV27 to TRBJ2-7, with a tentative D call TRBD2 (5 bases). The CDR3 runs to 12 residues. CDR1 and CDR2 (germline): MNHEY, SMNVEV (reference sequence). Between the trimmed V and J ends, which lost 5 bases and 5 bases, there was a span of 10 bases. The chain's CDR3 is CASSGLANEQYF. CDR3 bases: TGTGCCAGCAGTGGGCTAGCCAACGAGCAGTACTTC.

This clone is deemed medium-sized. This chain joins TRBV6-1 and TRBJ1-2, with D perhaps matching TRBD1 (5 bases). The V end was cut by 1 base, the J end by 2 bases, with 11 bases between. CDR1 and CDR2 (germline): MNHNS, SASEGT. The CDR3 extends over 15 amino acids. In DNA form, the CDR3 reads TGTGCCAGCAGTGAAGTAGGGACCGTGAACTATGGCTACACCTTC. This sequence encodes CASSEVGTVNYGYTF.

The CDR3 spells CASSEHGTSLSGEQFF. In DNA, the CDR3 is TGTGCCAGCAGTGAACACGGGACTAGTTTGTCCGGGGAGCAGTTCTTC. This chain uses TRBV6-4 with TRBJ2-1; 8 nucleotides agree with TRBD2. Germline V gene data show CDR1 as MRHNA and CDR2 as SNTAGT. The CDR3 is made up of 16 amino acids. Trimming removed 3 bases from V and 10 bases from J; junction bases left unmatched: 14.

This clone was found once. The rearrangement joins TRBV5-1 to TRBJ2-1; 8 bases align to TRBD2. The germline V gene has CDR1 SGHRS and CDR2 YFSETQ. J gave up 6 bases and V 0 bases, and 11 bases lay outside the gene matches. The CDR3 runs to 17 residues. The CDR3 protein is CASSLVVAGRGSNEQFF. Written as DNA, the CDR3 is TGCGCCAGCAGCTTGGTAGTAGCGGGAAGGGGGTCCAATGAGCAGTTCTTC.

The chain is built from TRBV7-8 and TRBJ2-3, with 12 bases aligning to TRBD2. J gave up 5 bases and V 5 bases, and 8 bases lay outside the gene matches. This CDR3 has 16 residues. Germline assignment: CDR1 SGHVS and CDR2 FQNEAQ. This chain's CDR3 is CASSERLAGVEDTQYF. The CDR3, as DNA: TGTGCCAGCAGCGAGCGACTAGCGGGAGTTGAAGATACGCAGTATTTT.

This clone was found a few times. This chain links TRBV2 with TRBJ2-1; 15 nucleotides match TRBD2. J was trimmed by 0 bases and V by 4 bases; bases with no gene match: 7. The CDR3 totals 19 residues. CDR1 and CDR2 from the germline V gene are SNHLY and FYNNEI. The CDR3 nucleotides read TGTGCCAGCAGTGTTTGGACTAGCGGGAGGGATAGCTCCTACAATGAGCAGTTCTTC. Residues: CASSVWTSGRDSSYNEQFF.

The chain joins TRBV7-9 to TRBJ2-7, with 7 bases fitting TRBD2. In germline, CDR1 is SEHNR, CDR2 FQNEAQ (reference sequence). Germline trimming cut 6 bases from V and 0 bases from J; bases unmatched to any gene: 5. The CDR3 is 14 amino acids. This chain's CDR3 is CASRTGGSSYEQYF. The DNA of the CDR3 is TGTGCCAGCAGGACGGGAGGTAGCTCCTACGAGCAGTACTTC.

The V call is TRBV7-8, the J call TRBJ2-7; 7 bases line up with TRBD2. The V gene end was trimmed by 8 bases and the J gene end by 7 bases; junction bases not matched to a gene: 5. Germline CDR1 and CDR2: SGHVS and FQNEAQ. The CDR3 loop spans 11 amino acids. CDR3 sequence reads: CASLGEGEQYF. CDR3 nucleotide sequence: TGTGCCAGCTTGGGGGAGGGGGAGCAGTACTTC.